These T cell receptor beta chains were read from a single sample in a study of blood T cell repertoires in COVID-19. TCRdb keeps only in-frame clones here, not all; method: immunoSEQ multiplex PCR. The sample lists 100,000 to 150,000 clones; about 89% were seen once. Sequences were obtained from peripheral blood. These receptors all come from a woman between 65 and 79 years old with COVID-19, enrolled during active disease. Both conserved end residues are part of each CDR3. The D gene is left open where the match is weak. Size tells how often a clone was seen (once, few, many) or the class of an expanded clone, and some rows leave it out.

j_gene | d_gene | v_gene | abundance | CDR3aa | CDR3nt
TRBJ1-5 | . | TRBV2 | . | CASSVNRASNQPQHF | TGTGCCAGCAGTGTTAACAGGGCGAGCAATCAGCCCCAGCATTTT
TRBJ1-6 | . | TRBV2 | . | CASRAREGAYNSPLHF | TGTGCCAGCAGGGCCAGGGAGGGGGCCTATAATTCACCCCTCCACTTT
TRBJ1-6 | . | TRBV15 | . | CATSIGRSSNSPLHF | TGTGCCACCAGCATTGGTCGCAGTTCTAATTCACCCCTCCACTTT
TRBJ1-4 | . | TRBV6-5 | . | CASDSWAMGRKLFF | TGTGCCAGCGATTCGTGGGCAATGGGGAGAAAACTGTTTTTT
TRBJ2-3 | TRBD2 | TRBV3-1/TRBV3-2 | . | CASSLPAGGDDTQYF | TGTGCCAGCAGCCTTCCAGCGGGGGGCGACGATACGCAGTATTTT
TRBJ2-3 | . | TRBV5-1 | . | CASSLDKSTDTQYF | TGCGCCAGCAGCTTGGACAAAAGCACAGATACGCAGTATTTT
TRBJ1-4 | TRBD1 | TRBV3-1/TRBV3-2 | . | CASSQKGAGGKLFF | TGTGCCAGCAGCCAAAAGGGGGCTGGGGGGAAACTGTTTTTT
TRBJ2-1 | TRBD2 | TRBV2 | . | CASSLGLAGGTGEQFF | TGTGCCAGCAGCCTTGGACTAGCGGGGGGGACTGGGGAGCAGTTCTTC
TRBJ2-3 | . | TRBV7-9 | . | CASSASGSLITDTQYF | TGTGCCAGCAGCGCCAGCGGGTCTCTCATCACAGATACGCAGTATTTT
TRBJ1-5 | TRBD1 | TRBV10-3 | . | CAISGDRVSNQPQHF | TGTGCCATCAGTGGGGACAGGGTTAGCAATCAGCCCCAGCATTTT
TRBJ1-4 | . | TRBV5-6 | . | CASSLAGGIWEKLFF | TGTGCCAGCAGCTTGGCCGGGGGGATTTGGGAAAAACTGTTTTTT
TRBJ2-3 | TRBD1 | TRBV5-4 | . | CASSLDLDPGQGTDTQYF | TGTGCCAGCAGCTTGGATCTGGACCCGGGACAGGGGACAGATACGCAGTATTTT
TRBJ2-2 | . | TRBV10-1 | . | CASSAGTPTGELFF | TGCGCCAGCAGTGCGGGGACACCCACCGGGGAGCTGTTTTTT
TRBJ1-2 | TRBD1 | TRBV19 | . | CASRGPDRGYTF | TGTGCCAGCAGGGGGCCGGATAGGGGCTACACCTTC
TRBJ1-1 | TRBD1 | TRBV28 | . | CASSLGTGAGDTEAFF | TGTGCCAGCAGTTTGGGGACAGGGGCCGGCGATACTGAAGCTTTCTTT
TRBJ1-2 | . | TRBV5-1 | . | CASSPKQDYNYGYTF | TGCGCCAGCAGCCCAAAACAGGATTATAACTATGGCTACACCTTC
TRBJ2-5 | . | TRBV28 | . | CASSGRGSVTQYF | TGTGCCAGCAGTGGACGAGGGTCGGTGACCCAGTACTTC
TRBJ2-7 | . | TRBV7-9 | . | CASTGQAYEQYF | TGTGCCAGCACTGGGCAAGCCTACGAGCAGTACTTC
TRBJ2-5 | . | TRBV6-5 | . | CASSFGDQETQYF | TGTGCCAGCAGTTTCGGAGACCAAGAGACCCAGTACTTC
TRBJ2-3 | . | TRBV19 | . | CASSIFGGDTQYF | TGTGCCAGTAGTATTTTCGGGGGAGATACGCAGTATTTT
TRBJ1-2 | . | TRBV20-1 | . | CSASSLGRFSWGGYTF | TGCAGTGCTAGTTCGCTGGGGAGGTTTTCTTGGGGTGGCTACACCTTC
TRBJ1-4 | . | TRBV5-5 | . | CASSSDQGNEKLFF | TGTGCCAGCAGCTCGGACCAGGGTAATGAAAAACTGTTTTTT
TRBJ2-3 | . | TRBV4-2 | . | CASSHPGSTDTQYF | TGTGCCAGCAGCCACCCTGGCAGCACAGATACGCAGTATTTT
TRBJ2-1 | . | TRBV24-1 | . | CATSDFGQARNEQFF | TGTGCCACCAGTGATTTTGGCCAGGCCCGGAATGAGCAGTTCTTC
TRBJ1-6 | . | TRBV6-5 | . | CASSYSGRVGSPLHF | TGTGCCAGCAGTTACTCGGGCAGGGTAGGCTCACCCCTCCACTTT
TRBJ2-3 | . | TRBV30 | . | CAWSPTGGGTDTQYF | TGTGCCTGGAGTCCCACCGGCGGGGGCACAGATACGCAGTATTTT
TRBJ2-1 | TRBD2 | TRBV9 | . | CASSVATRGGENEQFF | TGTGCCAGCAGCGTAGCTACCCGGGGGGGCGAGAATGAGCAGTTCTTC
TRBJ1-3 | . | TRBV28 | few | CATRGTGTISGNTIYF | TGTGCCACCAGGGGCACAGGAACTATCTCTGGAAACACCATATATTTT